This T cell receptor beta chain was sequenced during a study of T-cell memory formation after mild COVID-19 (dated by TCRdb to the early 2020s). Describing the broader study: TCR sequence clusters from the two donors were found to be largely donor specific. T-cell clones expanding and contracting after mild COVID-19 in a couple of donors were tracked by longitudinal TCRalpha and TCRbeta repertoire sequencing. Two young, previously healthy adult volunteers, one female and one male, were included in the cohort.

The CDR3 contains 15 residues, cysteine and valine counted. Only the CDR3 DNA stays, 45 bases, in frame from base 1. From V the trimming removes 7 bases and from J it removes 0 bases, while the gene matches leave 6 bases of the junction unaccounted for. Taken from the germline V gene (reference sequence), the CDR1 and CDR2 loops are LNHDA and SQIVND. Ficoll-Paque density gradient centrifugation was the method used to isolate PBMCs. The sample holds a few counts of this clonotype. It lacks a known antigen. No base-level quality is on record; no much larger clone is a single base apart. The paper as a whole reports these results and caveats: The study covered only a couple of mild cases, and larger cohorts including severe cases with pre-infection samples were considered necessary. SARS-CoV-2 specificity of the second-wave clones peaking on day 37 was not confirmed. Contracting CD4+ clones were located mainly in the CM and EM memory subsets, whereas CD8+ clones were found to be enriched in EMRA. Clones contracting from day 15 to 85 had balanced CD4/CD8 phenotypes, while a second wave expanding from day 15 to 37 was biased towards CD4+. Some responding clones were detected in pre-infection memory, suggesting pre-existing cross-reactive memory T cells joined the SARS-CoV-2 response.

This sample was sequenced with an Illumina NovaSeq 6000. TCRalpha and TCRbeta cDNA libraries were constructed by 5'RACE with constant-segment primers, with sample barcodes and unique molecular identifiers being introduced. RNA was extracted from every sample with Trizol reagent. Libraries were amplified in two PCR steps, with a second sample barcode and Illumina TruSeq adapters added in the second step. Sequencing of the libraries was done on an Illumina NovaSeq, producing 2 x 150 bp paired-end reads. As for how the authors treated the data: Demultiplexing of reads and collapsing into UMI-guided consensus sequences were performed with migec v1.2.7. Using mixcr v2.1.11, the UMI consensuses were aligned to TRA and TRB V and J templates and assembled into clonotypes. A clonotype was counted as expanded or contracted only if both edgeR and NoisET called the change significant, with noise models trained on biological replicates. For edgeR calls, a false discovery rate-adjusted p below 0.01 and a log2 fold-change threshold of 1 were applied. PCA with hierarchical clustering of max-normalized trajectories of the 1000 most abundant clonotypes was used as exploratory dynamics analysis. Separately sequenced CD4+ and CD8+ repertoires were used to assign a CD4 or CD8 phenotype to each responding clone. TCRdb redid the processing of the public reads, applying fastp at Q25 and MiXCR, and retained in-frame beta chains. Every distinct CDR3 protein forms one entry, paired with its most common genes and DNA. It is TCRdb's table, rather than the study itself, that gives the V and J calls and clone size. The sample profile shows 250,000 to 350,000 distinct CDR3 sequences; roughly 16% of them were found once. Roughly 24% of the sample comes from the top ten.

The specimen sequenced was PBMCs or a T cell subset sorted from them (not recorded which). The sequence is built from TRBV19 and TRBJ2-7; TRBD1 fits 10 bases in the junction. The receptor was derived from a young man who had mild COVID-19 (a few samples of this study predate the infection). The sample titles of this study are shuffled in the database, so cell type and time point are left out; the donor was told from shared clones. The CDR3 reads CASIPGTGASYEQYV. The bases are TGTGCCAGTATCCCCGGGACAGGGGCCTCCTACGAGCAGTACGTC.